The clone carrying this T cell receptor beta chain has ten or more counts. This entry is derived from a study of Graves' ophthalmopathy and Graves' hyperthyroidism. Germline values: CDR1 SQVTM, CDR2 ANQGSEA. The junction had 11 bases not matched to a gene; V was cut back by 6 bases and J by 5 bases. This CDR3 comprises 14 residues. Researchers took RNA transcripts and amplified TCR beta CDR3 regions from them. First-round RT-PCR employed HTBI primers, with a second-round multiplex PCR after it. TCRdb used MiXCR to reprocess the multiplex PCR reads, holding one entry per CDR3 protein. The repertoire holds roughly 400,000 distinct CDR3 sequences, with around 17% as singletons.

Material for sequencing was peripheral blood. The sequence came from a young woman with Graves' ophthalmopathy. The rearrangement joins TRBV29-1 to TRBJ1-2; 8 nucleotides agree with TRBD1. In nucleotides, the CDR3 is TGCAGCGTGAGCGGTGGGGACAGGATGTATGGCTACACCTTC. It specifies CSVSGGDRMYGYTF.